These 17 T cell receptor beta chains came from one sample sequenced in a study of OX40 agonist ivuxolimab in advanced cancers. Sequenced by immunoSEQ multiplex PCR; TCRdb stores in-frame clones only, minus some. The sample lists 55,000 to 70,000 clones, 80% to 85% occurring once. Source: CD4+ or CD8+ T cells sorted from blood, taken in a trial of the OX40 agonist ivuxolimab. The origin of the receptors is an adult with an advanced solid tumor such as melanoma, head and neck, liver or kidney cancer.

This chain uses TRBV29-1 with TRBJ1-4, with D perhaps matching TRBD1 (5 bases). V shed 6 bases and J shed 8 bases, with 19 bases lying between them. The germline CDR1 and CDR2 sequences are SQVTM and ANQGSEA. The length of the CDR3 is 14 residues. CDR3 sequence (DNA): TGCAGCGTCGGGGAATGGTTGGGGCAGGAAAAACTGTTTTTT. The encoded protein is CSVGEWLGQEKLFF.

The V gene is TRBV7-3, the J gene TRBJ1-1; D perhaps matches TRBD1 (6 bases). V gave up 4 bases and J gave up 1 base, with 7 bases separating them. Germline V CDR1 and CDR2: SGHTA, FQGTGA. There are 13 residues in the CDR3. The CDR3 region is CASSSRGNTEAFF. CDR3 sequence (DNA): TGTGCCAGCAGCTCCAGGGGGAACACTGAAGCTTTCTTT. The full variable domain, with the rest looked up from reference TRBV7-3 and TRBJ1-1, is GAGVSQTPSNKVTEKGKYVELRCDPISGHTALYWYRQSLGQGPEFLIYFQGTGAADDSGLPNDRFFAVRPEGSVSTLKIQRTERGDSAVYLCASSSRGNTEAFFGQGTRLTVV.

The table lists this clone with a few counts. The chain recombines TRBV5-4 with TRBJ2-5; D gene uncertain. The CDR3 extends over 15 amino acids. Germline V lookup: CDR1 SGHNT, CDR2 YYREEE (reference sequence). V was shortened by 0 bases and J by 5 bases, with 14 bases between the two germline ends. DNA of the CDR3: TGTGCCAGCAGCTTGGATGGCTACTCTCGGGAGACCCAGTACTTC. Its protein is CASSLDGYSRETQYF.

V gene TRBV5-4 combines with J gene TRBJ2-5; D gene unclear. Looked up from germline, CDR1 is SGHNT and CDR2 is YYREEE (reference sequence). The germline V and J ends were trimmed by 6 bases and 5 bases, with 8 bases remaining between them. This CDR3 is built from 11 residues. This CDR3 reads CASTSHETQYF. The CDR3 DNA reads TGTGCCAGCACCTCCCATGAGACCCAGTACTTC. The whole variable domain, remainder taken from reference TRBV5-4 and TRBJ2-5, is ETGVTQSPTHLIKTRGQQVTLRCSSQSGHNTVSWYQQALGQGPQFIFQYYREEENGRGNFPPRFSGLQFPNYSSELNVNALELDDSALYLCASTSHETQYFGPGTRLLVL.

This clone was recorded once. The chain is built from TRBV6-1 and TRBJ1-5; D perhaps matches TRBD1 (5 bases). Germline V gene sequence: CDR1 MNHNS, CDR2 SASEGT. The CDR3 is made up of 15 amino acids. V lost 2 bases, J lost 4 bases, and 12 bases lay in between. CDR3 DNA sequence: TGTGCCAGCAGTGAAATGGGGGTTTCTAATCAGCCCCAGCATTTT. This encodes CASSEMGVSNQPQHF.

J is TRBJ1-2 and V is TRBV7-9; perhaps TRBD1 as D (5 bases). The CDR3 extends over 15 amino acids. CDR1 and CDR2 from the germline V gene are SEHNR and FQNEAQ (reference sequence). Trimming removed 5 bases at V and 4 bases at J, with 17 bases between. Here the CDR3 DNA reads TGTGCCAGCAGCCCCGACCTGACAGCCCGCTATGGCTACACCTTC. This sequence encodes CASSPDLTARYGYTF.

The chain couples TRBV15 to TRBJ2-5; D not certain. The CDR3 totals 15 residues. Germline CDR1 LNHNV, CDR2 YYDKDF (reference sequence). The V end was cut by 0 bases, the J end by 3 bases, with 11 bases between. CDR3 sequence: CATSRDRTPKETQYF. Here the CDR3 DNA reads TGTGCCACCAGCAGAGATCGGACCCCGAAAGAGACCCAGTACTTC. The full variable domain, in which reference TRBV15 and TRBJ2-5 provide the parts outside the CDR3, is DAMVIQNPRYQVTQFGKPVTLSCSQTLNHNVMYWYQQKSSQAPKLLFHYYDKDFNNEADTPDNFQSRRPNTSFCFLDIRSPGLGDTAMYLCATSRDRTPKETQYFGPGTRLLVL.

This clone was counted a few times. This chain connects TRBV10-3 to TRBJ2-7, with 8 bases that match TRBD1. The trim removed 4 bases at V and 2 bases at J, leaving 4 bases unmatched. This CDR3 comprises 14 residues. The germline gives CDR1 ENHRY, CDR2 SYGVKD. DNA of the CDR3: TGTGCCATCAGTGCCGACAGGGGCACCTACGAGCAGTACTTC. It encodes CAISADRGTYEQYF.

This rearrangement joins TRBV19 to TRBJ2-5; D might be TRBD1 or TRBD2, each matching 5 bases. CDR3 size: 16 residues. Germline values: CDR1 LNHDA, CDR2 SQIVND (reference sequence). The V end lost 1 base, the J end lost 2 bases, and 14 bases lay between the germline ends. For the CDR3, the DNA is TGTGCCAGTAGTATAGTGACCGGGACCGGTCAAGAGACCCAGTACTTC. Its protein is CASSIVTGTGQETQYF.

In the case of this clone: Different DNA sequences within this sample yield the same CDR3. The CDR3 DNA reads as TGTGCCAGCAGTTTACTCGAGGGTGATACGCAGTATTTT. It translates to CASSLLEGDTQYF. This chain links TRBV27 with TRBJ2-3; weak D call: TRBD2 (5 bases). The CDR3 has 13 residues. Germline V gene sequence: CDR1 MNHEY, CDR2 SMNVEV (reference sequence). Trimming removed 2 bases at V and 6 bases at J, with 9 bases between.

The chain couples TRBV10-3 to TRBJ2-2; D is perhaps TRBD2 (5 bases). This CDR3 contains 13 residues. Between the trimmed V and J ends, which lost 6 bases and 5 bases, there was a span of 10 bases. In germline, CDR1 is ENHRY, CDR2 SYGVKD. The CDR3 sequence: CAISRPGTGELFF. In DNA form, the CDR3 reads TGTGCCATCAGCCGGCCGGGGACCGGGGAGCTGTTTTTT.

This chain joins TRBV18 and TRBJ1-6, with 7 bases identical to TRBD1. This CDR3 comprises 15 residues. V lost 5 bases, J lost 7 bases, and 8 bases stayed unmatched. CDR1 KGHSH and CDR2 LQKENI come from the germline V gene. Here the CDR3 reads CASSETGTENSPLHF. CDR3 nucleotide sequence: TGTGCCAGCTCAGAAACCGGGACAGAAAATTCACCCCTCCACTTT.

V gene TRBV6-1 combines with J gene TRBJ1-3; D call uncertain. Between the trimmed V and J ends, which lost 5 bases and 1 base, there was a span of 9 bases. The CDR3 is 14 residues long. CDR1 MNHNS and CDR2 SASEGT come from the germline V gene. Here the CDR3 reads CASSTGRSGNTIYF. For the CDR3, the DNA is TGTGCCAGCAGTACGGGGAGATCTGGAAACACCATATATTTT.

V and J are TRBV7-6 and TRBJ2-1; D is possibly TRBD1 (5 bases). CDR1 SGHVS and CDR2 FNYEAQ come from the germline V gene. The CDR3 extends over 14 amino acids. V shed 1 base and J shed 1 base, with 5 bases lying between them. CDR3: CASSLGQSYNEQFF. The CDR3 nucleotides are TGTGCCAGCAGCTTAGGACAGTCCTACAATGAGCAGTTCTTC.

This rearrangement joins TRBV15 to TRBJ1-4, with TRBD1 matching over 11 bases. V shed 5 bases, J shed 3 bases, and the junction held 2 bases outside the gene matches. Per germline, CDR1 LNHNV and CDR2 YYDKDF (reference sequence). The CDR3 has 15 residues. This CDR3 is CATSGQGAANEKLFF. DNA of the CDR3: TGTGCCACCAGCGGACAGGGGGCGGCTAATGAAAAACTGTTTTTT.

The V and J genes are TRBV5-3 and TRBJ1-1; D is possibly TRBD1 (6 bases). TRBV5-3 is flagged as an ORF with uncertain function. The V and J ends lost 0 bases and 5 bases respectively, with 17 bases between them. This CDR3 has 16 residues. The CDR3 coding sequence is TGTGCCAGAAGCTTGGGTTTCACAGGGAGGAAAACTGAAGCTTTCTTT. It translates to CARSLGFTGRKTEAFF.

The chain has TRBV10-2 and TRBJ2-5; 8 bases agree with TRBD1. The trim removed 7 bases at V and 2 bases at J, leaving 9 bases unmatched. The CDR3 spans 15 residues. From germline, CDR1 is WSHSY and CDR2 SAAADI. The CDR3 here is CASKRQGSPQETQYF. The CDR3 DNA sequence: TGCGCCAGCAAAAGACAGGGGAGTCCGCAAGAGACCCAGTACTTC.